This TCR beta chain derives from a study of shared clonotypes between healthy human individuals. Method: immunoSEQ multiplex PCR; TCRdb's copy keeps in-frame clones and lacks some. The table shows about 2 million clones, with 95% occurring only once. V was cut by 3 bases and J by 5 bases, with 10 bases left in between. Germline values: CDR1 SGHTA, CDR2 FQGNSA. CDR3 length: 13 amino acids. This chain connects TRBV7-2 to TRBJ1-1; no clear D. The TCR comes from a man younger than 35 in good health. The source material was naive CD4+ T cells sorted from blood. Sample subset: CD45RA+ positively selected. The CDR3 DNA sequence: TGTGCCAGCAGCTTGCGGATGGCTACTGAAGCTTTCTTT. The encoded protein is CASSLRMATEAFF.